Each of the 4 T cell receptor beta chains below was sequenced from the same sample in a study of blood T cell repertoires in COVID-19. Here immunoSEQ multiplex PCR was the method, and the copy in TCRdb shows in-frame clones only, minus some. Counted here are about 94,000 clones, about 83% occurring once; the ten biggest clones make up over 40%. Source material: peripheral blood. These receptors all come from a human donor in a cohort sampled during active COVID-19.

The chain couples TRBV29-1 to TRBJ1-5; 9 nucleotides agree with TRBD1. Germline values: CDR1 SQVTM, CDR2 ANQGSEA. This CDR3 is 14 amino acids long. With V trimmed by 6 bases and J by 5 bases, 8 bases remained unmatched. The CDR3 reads CSVGRDREDQPQHF. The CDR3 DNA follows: TGCAGCGTGGGCAGGGACAGGGAAGATCAGCCCCAGCATTTT.

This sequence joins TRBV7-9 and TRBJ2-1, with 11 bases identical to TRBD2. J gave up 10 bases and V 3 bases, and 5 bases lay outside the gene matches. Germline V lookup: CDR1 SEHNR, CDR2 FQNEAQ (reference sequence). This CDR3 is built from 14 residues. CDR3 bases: TGTGCCAGCAGCTTTAGCGGGAGGGGTGGGGAGCAGTTCTTC. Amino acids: CASSFSGRGGEQFF.

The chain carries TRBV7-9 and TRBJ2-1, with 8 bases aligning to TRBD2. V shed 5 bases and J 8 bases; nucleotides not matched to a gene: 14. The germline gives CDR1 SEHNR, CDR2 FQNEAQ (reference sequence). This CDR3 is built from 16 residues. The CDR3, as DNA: TGTGCCAGCAGCCACGGGACGGTTAGCGGGACTGATGAGCAGTTCTTC. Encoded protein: CASSHGTVSGTDEQFF.

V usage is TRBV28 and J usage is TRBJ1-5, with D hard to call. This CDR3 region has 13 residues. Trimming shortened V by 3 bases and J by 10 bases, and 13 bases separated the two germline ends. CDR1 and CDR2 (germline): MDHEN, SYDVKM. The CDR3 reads CASSFSRFYPQHF. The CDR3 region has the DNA TGTGCCAGCAGTTTCTCCCGTTTTTATCCCCAGCATTTT.